The 13 T cell receptor beta chains below all came from one sample that was sequenced in a study of control samples from healthy donors and cancer patients. TCRdb's table, derived via immunoSEQ multiplex PCR, lists solely in-frame clones and lacks some. The sample lists some 120,000 clones; approximately 87% were seen once. Input material: blood. Source of these receptors: a man between 60 and 75 years old in good health.

V gene TRBV14 combines with J gene TRBJ1-1; tentative D call: TRBD1 (5 bases). In germline, CDR1 is SGHDN, CDR2 FVKESK. This CDR3 spans 13 amino acids. V dropped 5 bases and J dropped 4 bases, with 11 bases sitting between them. CDR3 DNA: TGTGCCAGCAGCTGGGCCGGGGGCACTGAAGCTTTCTTT. Protein: CASSWAGGTEAFF.

The CDR3 region is CASITDGTRLNTEAFF. The CDR3 DNA follows: TGTGCCAGCATTACCGACGGCACCAGATTGAACACTGAAGCTTTCTTT. The chain couples TRBV6-6 to TRBJ1-1; D remains unclear. Trimming shortened V by 7 bases and J by 0 bases, and 18 bases separated the two germline ends. From germline, CDR1 is MNHNY and CDR2 SVGAGI (reference sequence). The CDR3 sequence is 16 residues long.

The rearrangement links TRBV7-9 to TRBJ1-2, with D unresolved. The CDR3 is 13 residues long. Germline-derived CDR1 and CDR2 are SEHNR and FQNEAQ (reference sequence). V lost 2 bases to trimming and J lost 4 bases, with 8 bases between them. The CDR3 reads CASSLSGSYGYTF. The CDR3 nucleotides read TGTGCCAGCAGCTTATCGGGGAGCTATGGCTACACCTTC.

This clone was detected only once. The rearrangement uses TRBV7-2 and TRBJ2-7, with no clear D. Germline V lookup: CDR1 SGHTA, CDR2 FQGNSA. V dropped 0 bases and J dropped 1 base, with 10 bases sitting between them. The CDR3 is made up of 15 amino acids. CDR3: CASSLAGSTSYEQYF. In DNA, the CDR3 is TGTGCCAGCAGCTTAGCCGGTTCAACTTCCTACGAGCAGTACTTC.

The rearrangement links TRBV28 to TRBJ2-3; 7 positions agree with TRBD1. Trimming cost V 5 bases and J 1 base; bases outside gene matches: 9. The V gene's germline CDR1 is MDHEN and CDR2 SYDVKM. The CDR3 covers 16 residues. CDR3 sequence: CASSRQGRGRTDTQYF. In nucleotides, the CDR3 is TGTGCCAGCAGTCGACAGGGCCGAGGGCGCACAGATACGCAGTATTTT.

The chain recombines TRBV28 with TRBJ1-5; D unclear. Germline V gives CDR1 MDHEN, CDR2 SYDVKM. V lost 3 bases and J 0 bases, leaving 12 bases between the germline ends. The CDR3 is made up of 16 amino acids. Written as DNA, the CDR3 is TGTGCCAGCAGTTTCGGTTGGCTTCATAGCAATCAGCCCCAGCATTTT. Amino acid sequence: CASSFGWLHSNQPQHF.

V gene TRBV11-3 combines with J gene TRBJ2-1; the D gene is possibly TRBD1 (5 bases). CDR1 and CDR2 (germline): SGHNT, YENEEA. CDR3 length: 14 amino acids. Trimming pared 0 bases from V and 6 bases from J, leaving 9 bases between. CDR3 DNA sequence: TGTGCCAGCAGCTTAGAATCAGGGCTCAATGAGCAGTTCTTC. It encodes CASSLESGLNEQFF.

The J gene is TRBJ2-2, the V gene TRBV27, with 8 bases aligning to TRBD1. From germline, CDR1 is MNHEY and CDR2 SMNVEV (reference sequence). CDR3 size: 13 residues. V lost 6 bases and J lost 5; bases outside the gene matches: 2. As DNA, the CDR3 is TGTGCCAGCAGCCGACAGGGGACCGGGGAGCTGTTTTTT. This translates into CASSRQGTGELFF.

This clone was picked up a small number of times. V usage is TRBV7-8 and J usage is TRBJ2-1, with 12 bases lining up with TRBD2. J gave up 6 bases and V 6 bases, and 9 bases lay outside the gene matches. Germline V lookup: CDR1 SGHVS, CDR2 FQNEAQ. The CDR3 runs 16 residues. This CDR3 is CASRDLAGGLLNEQFF. The CDR3 bases are TGTGCCAGCAGAGATCTAGCGGGGGGGCTTCTCAATGAGCAGTTCTTC.

V and J are TRBV13 and TRBJ1-1, with 7 bases fitting TRBD1. Unmatched junction bases numbered 13, after V lost 5 bases and J lost 4 bases. The CDR3 spans 16 residues. Germline V gene sequence: CDR1 PRHDT, CDR2 FYEKMQ (reference sequence). In DNA, the CDR3 is TGTGCCAGCAGCAAAGGCAACAGGGGAGTCGGCACTGAAGCTTTCTTT. It specifies CASSKGNRGVGTEAFF.

The chain links TRBV15 to TRBJ1-3; no clear D. Trimming stripped 0 bases from V and 1 base from J, with 7 bases between. Germline-derived CDR1 and CDR2 are LNHNV and YYDKDF (reference sequence). The length of the CDR3 is 15 residues. Written as DNA, the CDR3 is TGTGCCACCAGCAGAGATTTGGGTTCTGGAAACACCATATATTTT. Translation gives CATSRDLGSGNTIYF. The complete variable domain, with remaining parts taken from reference TRBV15 and TRBJ1-3, reads DAMVIQNPRYQVTQFGKPVTLSCSQTLNHNVMYWYQQKSSQAPKLLFHYYDKDFNNEADTPDNFQSRRPNTSFCFLDIRSPGLGDTAMYLCATSRDLGSGNTIYFGEGSWLTVV.

This chain connects TRBV10-3 to TRBJ2-5; D is unclear. From germline, CDR1 is ENHRY and CDR2 SYGVKD. V lost 6 bases and J lost 4, with 18 bases in between. This CDR3 comprises 15 residues. CDR3 nucleotides: TGTGCCATCAGCGATAGCCTTGGTGGGTTAGAGACCCAGTACTTC. It encodes CAISDSLGGLETQYF.

The chain recombines TRBV10-3 with TRBJ2-3; 14 bases are a match to TRBD2. V lost 2 bases, J lost 0 bases, and 1 base stayed unmatched. The CDR3 has 17 amino acids. CDR1 ENHRY and CDR2 SYGVKD come from the germline V gene. Here the CDR3 reads CAISERTSGGSTDTQYF. CDR3 bases: TGTGCCATCAGTGAGCGGACTAGCGGGGGGAGCACAGATACGCAGTATTTT.